This entry describes one T cell receptor (beta chain). The antigen is not known. Profiled with immunoSEQ multiplex PCR; TCRdb holds only in-frame clones, not every one. The data contain around 140,000 clones, about 95% of them seen just once; the ten biggest clones take up about 2%. Trimming removed 2 bases at V and 10 bases at J, with 14 bases between. This CDR3 has 13 amino acids. The germline V gene encodes CDR1 SEHNR and CDR2 FQNEAQ (reference sequence). This record belongs to a study of cytomegalovirus exposure and HLA in healthy donors. Study-wide points: Among TCR beta chains, those listed as cytomegalovirus-associated numbered approximately 150.

The receptor's source is a man younger than 30 in good health and CMV-seropositive. The chain employs TRBV7-9 and TRBJ1-2; possibly TRBD1 for D (6 bases). The sample comprised PBMCs. CDR3 nucleotides: TGTGCCAGCAGCTTAACATCGGCAGGGGACTACACCTTC. This codes for CASSLTSAGDYTF.